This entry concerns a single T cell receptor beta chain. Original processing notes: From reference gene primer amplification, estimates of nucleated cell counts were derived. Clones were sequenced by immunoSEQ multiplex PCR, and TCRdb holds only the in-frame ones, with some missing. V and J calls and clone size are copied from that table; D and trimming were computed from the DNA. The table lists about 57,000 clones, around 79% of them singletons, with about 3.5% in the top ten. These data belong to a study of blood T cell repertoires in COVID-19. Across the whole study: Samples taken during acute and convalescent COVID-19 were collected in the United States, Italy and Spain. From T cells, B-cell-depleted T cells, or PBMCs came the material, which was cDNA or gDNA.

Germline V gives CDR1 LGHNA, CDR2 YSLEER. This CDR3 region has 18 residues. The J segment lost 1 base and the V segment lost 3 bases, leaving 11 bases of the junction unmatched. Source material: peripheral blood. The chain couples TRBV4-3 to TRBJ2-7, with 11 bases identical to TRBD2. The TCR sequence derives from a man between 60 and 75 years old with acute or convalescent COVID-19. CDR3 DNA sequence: TGCGCCAGCAGCCACGCTACCCCCTTAGCGGGAGGGTCCTACGAGCAGTACTTC. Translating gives CASSHATPLAGGSYEQYF.